This TCR beta chain appears in the sequencing data of a study of cytomegalovirus exposure and HLA in healthy donors. Study-level information: A later analysis reported the same platform for the 100 to 150 validation repertoires and the roughly 670 first-cohort repertoires. Study-level findings and limits: Reported results showed that the classifier diagnosed cytomegalovirus status with high specificity and sensitivity.

The protocol was immunoSEQ multiplex PCR, while the TCRdb copy is restricted to in-frame clones and leaves out a portion. The repertoire consists of more than 45,000 clones, with roughly 90% occurring once and the leading ten covering around 2%. The study drew the donors from its 120-subject validation cohort, separate from the approximately 670-subject first cohort. The CDR3 runs to 14 residues. Germline assignment: CDR1 LNHNV and CDR2 YYDKDF (reference sequence). V lost 3 bases and J 14 bases, leaving 20 bases between the germline ends. On this clone itself: Its antigen remains unidentified.

Specimen: PBMCs. V and J are TRBV15 and TRBJ2-1, with D possibly matching TRBD2 (7 bases). This clonotype was obtained from a woman aged 25 to 39 in good health and CMV-seronegative. The CDR3 sequence: CATSRGRGAQTKFF. The CDR3 DNA sequence: TGTGCCACCAGCAGGGGGAGGGGGGCCCAAACAAAGTTCTTC.